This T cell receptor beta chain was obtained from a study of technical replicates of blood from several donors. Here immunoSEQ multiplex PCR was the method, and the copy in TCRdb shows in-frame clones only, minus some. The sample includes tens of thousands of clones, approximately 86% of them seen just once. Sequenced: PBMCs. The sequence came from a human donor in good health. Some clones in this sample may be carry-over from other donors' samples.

The CDR3 DNA sequence: TGTGCCAGCAGTTACTCGTCGGTCGAAAAACTGTTTTTT. It specifies CASSYSSVEKLFF. V gene TRBV6-5 combines with J gene TRBJ1-4; no firm D call. There are 13 residues in the CDR3. Trimming took off 0 bases at V and 8 bases at J, with 7 bases between the two ends. Germline lookup yields CDR1 MNHEY and CDR2 SVGAGI.